A single sample gave rise to the 8 T cell receptor beta chains below, sequenced in a study of blood T cell repertoires in COVID-19. This table comes from immunoSEQ multiplex PCR, and its TCRdb copy is limited to in-frame clones, with some not included. The sample has about 230,000 clones, 83% seen once; the top ten hold 2% to 3%. The sequencing sample was made of peripheral blood. The receptors stem from a woman in her 70s with active or convalescent COVID-19.

With respect to this clone: Other DNA sequences in the same sample also yield this CDR3. The CDR3 is CASSLEGGRANEQFF. CDR3 nucleotide sequence: TGTGCCAGCAGCTTAGAGGGCGGGAGGGCCAATGAGCAGTTCTTC. J is TRBJ2-1 and V is TRBV11-3; TRBD2 agrees at 9 bases. Per the germline V gene, CDR1 is SGHNT and CDR2 is YENEEA. Losses at the gene ends were 0 bases for V and 6 bases for J; bases not matched to a gene: 3. This CDR3 has 15 amino acids.

This rearrangement joins TRBV7-2 to TRBJ2-7; D gene uncertain. V dropped 1 base and J dropped 3 bases, with 7 bases sitting between them. In germline, CDR1 is SGHTA, CDR2 FQGNSA. This CDR3 comprises 13 residues. The CDR3 DNA sequence: TGTGCCAGCAGCTTAGAGCGATTCTACGAGCAGTACTTC. Protein sequence: CASSLERFYEQYF.

The chain has TRBV10-3 and TRBJ2-7, with 9 bases aligning to TRBD2. The CDR3 runs to 18 residues. The V and J ends lost 2 bases and 3 bases, in that order; junction bases with no gene match: 14. Per germline, CDR1 ENHRY and CDR2 SYGVKD. In DNA, the CDR3 is TGTGCCATCAGTGAGCGCGGGAGGGGGGCCCGGACGGGCTACGAGCAGTACTTC. Its protein is CAISERGRGARTGYEQYF.

The chain employs TRBV3-1 (or the pseudogene TRBV3-2) and TRBJ1-1, with D uncertain. The CDR3 consists of 14 residues. V lost 3 bases, J lost 0 bases, and 8 bases lay in between. Germline V CDR1 and CDR2: LGHDT, YNNKEL (reference sequence). The CDR3 DNA reads TGTGCCAGCAGCCAGTACGGGGTGAACACTGAAGCTTTCTTT. Translating it yields CASSQYGVNTEAFF.

The chain has TRBV24-1 and TRBJ2-2, with TRBD1 identical over 7 bases. Germline V gene sequence: CDR1 KGHDR, CDR2 SFDVKD. CDR3 length: 15 amino acids. The V and J ends lost 1 base and 5 bases, in that order; junction bases with no gene match: 3. The CDR3 spells CATSDFGQATGELFF. CDR3 nucleotides: TGTGCCACCAGTGATTTCGGACAGGCGACCGGGGAGCTGTTTTTT.

The genes are TRBV4-2 and TRBJ2-2; tentatively, D is TRBD1 (5 bases). This CDR3 is built from 15 residues. Germline lookup yields CDR1 LGHNA and CDR2 YNFKEQ. With 0 bases removed from V and 8 bases from J, the gap between germline ends came to 13 bases. CDR3 nucleotides: TGTGCCAGCAGCCAAGAAGGCGGACATAAAGGGGAGCTGTTTTTT. Residues: CASSQEGGHKGELFF.

V is TRBV7-2 and J is TRBJ1-1; 7 bases line up with TRBD1. V lost 5 bases to trimming and J lost 3 bases; unmatched junction nucleotides: 9. CDR1 and CDR2 from the germline V gene are SGHTA and FQGNSA. The CDR3 runs 15 residues. CDR3 residues: CASSIRQGSDTEAFF. CDR3 DNA sequence: TGTGCCAGCAGCATACGACAGGGATCGGACACTGAAGCTTTCTTT.

V usage is TRBV19 and J usage is TRBJ1-4, with D possibly matching TRBD1 (5 bases). With 9 bases removed from V and 6 bases from J, the gap between germline ends came to 17 bases. The CDR3 contains 14 residues. Germline V gene sequence: CDR1 LNHDA, CDR2 SQIVND (reference sequence). CDR3: CASARPPGDEKLFF. DNA for the CDR3: TGTGCCAGCGCCCGGCCCCCGGGGGATGAAAAACTGTTTTTT.